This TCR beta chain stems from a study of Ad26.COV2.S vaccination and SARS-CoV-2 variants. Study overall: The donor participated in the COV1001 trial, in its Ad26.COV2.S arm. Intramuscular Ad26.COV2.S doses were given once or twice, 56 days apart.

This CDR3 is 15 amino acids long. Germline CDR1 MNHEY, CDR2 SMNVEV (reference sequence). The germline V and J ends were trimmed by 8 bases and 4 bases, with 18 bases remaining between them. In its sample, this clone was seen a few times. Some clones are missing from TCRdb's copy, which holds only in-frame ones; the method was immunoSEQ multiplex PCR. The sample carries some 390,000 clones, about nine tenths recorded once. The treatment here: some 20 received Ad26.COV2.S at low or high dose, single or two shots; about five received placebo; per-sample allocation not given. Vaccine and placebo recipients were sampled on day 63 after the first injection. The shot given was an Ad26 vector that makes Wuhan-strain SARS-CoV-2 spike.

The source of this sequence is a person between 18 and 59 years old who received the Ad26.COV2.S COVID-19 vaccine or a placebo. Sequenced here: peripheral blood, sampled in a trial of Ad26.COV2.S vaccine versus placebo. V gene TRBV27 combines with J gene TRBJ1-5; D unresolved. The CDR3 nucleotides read TGTGCCAGCTCTCAGTCTCATTTAGGAAATCAGCCCCAGCATTTT. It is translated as CASSQSHLGNQPQHF.